This T cell receptor (beta chain) was sequenced during a study of blood T cell repertoires in COVID-19. Across the study: Spain, Italy and the United States supplied samples that represented acute and convalescent COVID-19. Sample material is recorded as cDNA or gDNA derived from T cells, B-cell-depleted T cells, or PBMCs.

The germline V gene encodes CDR1 SGHTS and CDR2 YDEGEE. This CDR3 spans 15 amino acids. The V end was cut by 4 bases, the J end by 0 bases, with 14 bases between. Enrolment of Seattle patients took place during active infection, and they were followed longitudinally. Original processing notes: Using reference gene primer amplification, nucleated cell counts were estimated. TCRdb's table, derived via immunoSEQ multiplex PCR, lists solely in-frame clones and lacks some. V and J calls plus clone size are reproduced from that table; the DNA served to infer D and trimming. The sample holds about 200,000 clones, about 88% seen once.

This clonotype originated in a man in his forties or fifties with COVID-19, enrolled during active disease. Sequenced input: peripheral blood. This chain links TRBV5-8 with TRBJ2-7; tentatively, D is TRBD2 (7 bases). The CDR3 region is CASSPEGGRSYEQYF. As DNA, the CDR3 is TGTGCCAGCAGCCCAGAGGGGGGGCGCTCCTACGAGCAGTACTTC.